This passage covers 18 T cell receptor beta chains from one sample sequenced in a study of blood T cells in healthy people across ages. Primers used in a second PCR of roughly 7 to 12 cycles were a sample-barcoded 5' primer and a J-beta primer mix. In TCRdb, the 5' RACE reads were re-called with MiXCR into one record per CDR3 protein. This sample has some 640,000 distinct CDR3 sequences, with less than 35% found just once. The source material was blood. The receptors stem from a woman aged 80 or over in good health.

V usage is TRBV6-2 or TRBV6-3 and J usage is TRBJ2-4, with a possible D match to TRBD2 (5 bases). CDR3 size: 13 residues. V was pared by 6 bases and J by 13 bases, with 19 bases between. The V gene's germline CDR1 is MNHEY and CDR2 SVGEGT. CDR3 amino acids: CASSPSETGEQYF. The CDR3 nucleotides are TGTGCCAGCAGCCCCTCAGAAACCGGGGAGCAGTACTTC.

This clonotype has at least ten counts. The gene calls are TRBV9 and TRBJ2-7; D gene ambiguous. Germline V CDR1 and CDR2: SGDLS, YYNGEE. The V gene lost 0 bases and the J gene lost 3 bases, with 10 bases spanning the gap. The CDR3 spans 14 residues. The CDR3 loop reads CASSVGGNVYEQYF. Written as DNA, the CDR3 is TGTGCCAGCAGCGTAGGGGGAAATGTCTACGAGCAGTACTTC.

The CDR3 loop reads CASGSAGTARVRPGNTIYF. CDR3 sequence (DNA): TGTGCTAGTGGTTCCGCCGGGACCGCTCGAGTGAGGCCTGGAAACACCATATATTTT. The gene calls are TRBV12-5 and TRBJ1-3, with D possibly being TRBD1 (5 bases). CDR3 size: 19 residues. The germline gives CDR1 LGHNT, CDR2 FRNRAP. V was trimmed by 4 bases and J by 2 bases, leaving 24 bases between them. Drawing the rest from reference TRBV12-5 and TRBJ1-3, the complete variable domain is DARVTQTPRHKVTEMGQEVTMRCQPILGHNTVFWYRQTMMQGLELLAYFRNRAPLDDSGMPKDRFSAEMPDATLATLKIQPSEPRDSAVYFCASGSAGTARVRPGNTIYFGEGSWLTVV.

In its sample, this clonotype was seen many times. V gene TRBV20-1 combines with J gene TRBJ2-4, with 7 bases identical to TRBD2. From germline, CDR1 is DFQATT and CDR2 SNEGSKA (reference sequence). The CDR3 consists of 15 residues. Trimming took 3 bases from V and 0 from J; bases not matched to a gene: 5. The CDR3, as DNA: TGCAGTGCTAGCCCTAGCGGTAAAGCCAAAAACATTCAGTACTTC. The encoded protein is CSASPSGKAKNIQYF.

This clonotype showed up just a few times. The J gene is TRBJ1-1, the V gene TRBV29-1, with D hard to call. V lost 4 bases and J 5 bases, leaving 11 bases between the germline ends. The CDR3 covers 12 residues. Per the germline V gene, CDR1 is SQVTM and CDR2 is ANQGSEA. This CDR3 reads CSVGEGKTEAFF. The CDR3 DNA sequence: TGCAGCGTTGGAGAGGGAAAAACTGAAGCTTTCTTT.

This clonotype was detected many times. The chain combines TRBV7-2 with TRBJ1-2; D call uncertain. CDR3 length: 12 residues. Germline V gene sequence: CDR1 SGHTA, CDR2 FQGNSA. Between the trimmed V and J ends, which lost 5 bases and 2 bases, there was a span of 6 bases. The CDR3 nucleotides read TGTGCCAGCAGCCCCCAGAACTATGGCTACACCTTC. Its protein is CASSPQNYGYTF.

This clonotype was recorded many times. The rearrangement links TRBV29-1 to TRBJ2-3; the D gene could be TRBD1 or TRBD2 (6 bases each). The CDR3 spans 13 residues. Per the germline V gene, CDR1 is SQVTM and CDR2 is ANQGSEA. The V end was cut by 4 bases, the J end by 5 bases, with 13 bases between. CDR3 sequence reads: CSVAGAQRDTQYF. In nucleotides, the CDR3 is TGCAGCGTTGCGGGGGCCCAGAGAGATACGCAGTATTTT.

At least ten counts were recorded for this clonotype. The chain links TRBV6-4 to TRBJ1-1; weak D call: TRBD1 (5 bases). Germline loops: CDR1 MRHNA, CDR2 SNTAGT. The V end was cut by 7 bases, the J end by 1 base, with 10 bases between. The CDR3 extends over 13 amino acids. CDR3 DNA sequence: TGTGCCAGCAAGAGCGGACAGAACACTGAAGCTTTCTTT. It specifies CASKSGQNTEAFF.

The rearrangement uses TRBV28 and TRBJ1-3; 7 bases are a match to TRBD1. The CDR3 covers 18 residues. Germline values: CDR1 MDHEN, CDR2 SYDVKM. V was clipped by 5 bases and J by 0 bases; unmatched bases: 13. The CDR3 DNA sequence: TGTGCCAGCAGTCAACCCCCGGGACAGCGGATCTCTGGAAACACCATATATTTT. Amino acids: CASSQPPGQRISGNTIYF. The variable domain in full, with the rest retrieved from reference TRBV28 and TRBJ1-3, is DVKVTQSSRYLVKRTGEKVFLECVQDMDHENMFWYRQDPGLGLRLIYFSYDVKMKEKGDIPEGYSVSREKKERFSLILESASTNQTSMYLCASSQPPGQRISGNTIYFGEGSWLTVV.

Ten or more counts support this clonotype. CDR3 residues: CSARGPLAGNYEQYF. CDR3 sequence (DNA): TGCAGTGCTAGAGGGCCACTAGCGGGGAACTACGAGCAGTACTTC. The genes are TRBV20-1 and TRBJ2-7, with 10 bases that match TRBD2. CDR3 size: 15 residues. J was trimmed by 3 bases and V by 1 base; bases with no gene match: 6. CDR1 and CDR2 from the germline V gene are DFQATT and SNEGSKA (reference sequence).

As regards this clonotype: A much larger clone differs by one base, so this may be a read error. J is TRBJ2-5 and V is TRBV6-2 or TRBV6-3, with a weak D call TRBD2 (5 bases). V was cut by 5 bases and J by 4 bases, with 17 bases left in between. The germline gives CDR1 MNHEY, CDR2 SVGEGT. This CDR3 is built from 15 residues. DNA of the CDR3: TGTGCCAGCAGTATGGAGACTATCTTCCTAGAGACCCAGTACTTC. Protein: CASSMETIFLETQYF.

There are a few counts of this clonotype. This chain joins TRBV5-1 and TRBJ2-1; 11 bases agree with TRBD2. Germline loops: CDR1 SGHRS, CDR2 YFSETQ. V trimming: 4 bases; J trimming: 2 bases; junction bases outside the gene matches: 5. This CDR3 has 16 amino acids. In nucleotides, the CDR3 is TGCGCCAGCAGCCCGGGACTAGCGGAAACCTACAATGAGCAGTTCTTC. Its translation is CASSPGLAETYNEQFF.

This clonotype was seen ten or more times. CDR3 bases: TGTGCCAGCAGACAGACGGAGTCCCAGTACTTC. Amino acid sequence: CASRQTESQYF. The chain combines TRBV6-2 or TRBV6-3 with TRBJ2-5, with D hard to call. The CDR3 extends over 11 amino acids. Germline V CDR1 and CDR2: MNHEY, SVGEGT. V lost 6 bases and J lost 9, with 11 bases in between.

In its sample, this clonotype was seen many times. The chain has TRBV20-1 and TRBJ2-5; no firm D call. Germline assignment: CDR1 DFQATT and CDR2 SNEGSKA (reference sequence). Deletions cut 1 base from V and 0 bases from J, with 6 bases between. The CDR3 loop spans 13 amino acids. CDR3 sequence reads: CSARGHNQETQYF. The CDR3 DNA sequence: TGCAGTGCTAGAGGTCATAACCAAGAGACCCAGTACTTC.

Concerning this clonotype itself: One base away lies a much larger clone, so this may be a sequencing read error. As DNA, the CDR3 is TGTGCCAGCTGGCAGGCTTCCTACGAGCAGTTCTTC. Encoded protein: CASWQASYEQFF. This rearrangement joins TRBV28 to TRBJ2-1, with unresolved D. The germline CDR1 and CDR2 sequences are MDHEN and SYDVKM. CDR3 length equals 12 residues. V lost 8 bases and J 10 bases, leaving 15 bases between the germline ends.

This clonotype was recorded a few times. This CDR3 is missing its conserved last phenylalanine or tryptophan, likely due to a read error. The chain is built from TRBV7-8 and TRBJ2-7, with 8 bases aligning to TRBD1. This CDR3 is built from 17 residues. Looked up from germline, CDR1 is SGHVS and CDR2 is FQNEAQ. V was clipped by 5 bases and J by 7 bases; unmatched bases: 19. CDR3 nucleotides: TGTGCCAGCAGCATTCCCGGTCGGACAGGGCGCCGCCGTGAGCAGTACTTA. It translates to CASSIPGRTGRRREQYL.

This rearrangement joins TRBV7-9 to TRBJ2-3; D is uncertain. Germline V gene sequence: CDR1 SEHNR, CDR2 FQNEAQ (reference sequence). V dropped 3 bases and J dropped 0 bases, with 16 bases sitting between them. The CDR3 has 17 residues. CDR3 sequence: CASSLWRHSASTDTQYF. For the CDR3, the DNA is TGTGCCAGCAGCTTGTGGCGGCATTCTGCTAGCACAGATACGCAGTATTTT.

This chain links TRBV5-1 with TRBJ2-3, with D possibly being TRBD2 (5 bases). The V gene lost 5 bases and the J gene lost 3 bases, with 10 bases spanning the gap. CDR3 length: 13 residues. The germline CDR1 and CDR2 sequences are SGHRS and YFSETQ. CDR3 sequence (DNA): TGCGCCAGCAGGACGCGGGTTACAGATACGCAGTATTTT. This translates into CASRTRVTDTQYF.